This T cell receptor beta chain comes out of a study of shared T cell receptors in the human thymus. TCRdb's table, derived via immunoSEQ multiplex PCR, lists solely in-frame clones and lacks some. The sample records 720,000 or so clones, over 75% being singletons. CDR3 length equals 15 residues. In this sample, this clone turned up a few times. The data also belong to a second study, concerning human thymus T cells.

Sequencing used thymocytes. The source is a girl less than two years old with a congenital heart defect. The chain recombines TRBV12-1 with TRBJ1-1; no check of the table's D call, TRBD1, against the DNA was made. TRBV12-1 is a documented pseudogene. The CDR3 loop reads CASSFAGAMNTEAFF. The CDR3 DNA follows: TGTGCCAGCAGCTTTGCGGGGGCGATGAACACTGAAGCTTTCTTT.